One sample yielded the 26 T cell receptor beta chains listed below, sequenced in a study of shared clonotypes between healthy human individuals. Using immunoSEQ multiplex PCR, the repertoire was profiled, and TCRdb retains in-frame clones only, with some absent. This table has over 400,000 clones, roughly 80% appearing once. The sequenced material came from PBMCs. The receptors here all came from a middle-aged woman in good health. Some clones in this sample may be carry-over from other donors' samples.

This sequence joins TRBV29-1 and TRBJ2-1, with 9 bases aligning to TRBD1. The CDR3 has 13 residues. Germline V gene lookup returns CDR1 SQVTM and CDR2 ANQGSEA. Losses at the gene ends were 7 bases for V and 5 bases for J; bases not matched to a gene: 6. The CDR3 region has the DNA TGCAGCGCTGGACAGGGGAGTCACAATGAGCAGTTCTTC. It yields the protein CSAGQGSHNEQFF.

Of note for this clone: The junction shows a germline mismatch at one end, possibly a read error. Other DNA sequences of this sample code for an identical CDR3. Here the CDR3 reads CASDPGTNSYEQYF. In nucleotides, the CDR3 is TGTGCCTCCGATCCCGGGACCAACTCCTACGAGCAGTATTTC. This chain links TRBV30 with TRBJ2-7; D possibly matches TRBD1 or TRBD2 (5 bases each). The CDR3 sequence is 14 residues long. CDR1 and CDR2 (germline): GTSNPN, SVGIG (reference sequence).

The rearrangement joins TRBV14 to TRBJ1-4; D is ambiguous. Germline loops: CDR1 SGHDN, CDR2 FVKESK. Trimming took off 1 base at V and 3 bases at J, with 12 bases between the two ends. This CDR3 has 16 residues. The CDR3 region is CASSQGYMQANEKLFF. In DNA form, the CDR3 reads TGTGCCAGCAGCCAAGGCTATATGCAAGCTAATGAAAAACTGTTTTTT.

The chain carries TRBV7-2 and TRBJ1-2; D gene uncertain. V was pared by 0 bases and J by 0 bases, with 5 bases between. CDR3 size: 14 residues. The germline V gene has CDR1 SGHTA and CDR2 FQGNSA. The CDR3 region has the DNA TGTGCCAGCAGCTTAGCAGCCTCTAACTATGGCTACACCTTC. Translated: CASSLAASNYGYTF.

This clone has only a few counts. Written as DNA, the CDR3 is TGTGCCAGCAGTTTTGAGGCGTCGGCGGGAGCGGTGTGGGATACGCAGTATTTT. Residues: CASSFEASAGAVWDTQYF. The chain links TRBV28 to TRBJ2-3, with 7 nucleotides matching TRBD2. Germline CDR1 and CDR2: MDHEN and SYDVKM. The CDR3 length is 18 residues. Trimming at V came to 3 bases and at J to 6 bases, leaving 18 bases not matched to a gene.

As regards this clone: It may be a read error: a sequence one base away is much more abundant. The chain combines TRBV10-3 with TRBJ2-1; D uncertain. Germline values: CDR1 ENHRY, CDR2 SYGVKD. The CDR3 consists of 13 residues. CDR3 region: CATSEYGPNEQFF. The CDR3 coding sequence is TGTGCCACCAGTGAGTATGGACCCAATGAGCAGTTCTTC.

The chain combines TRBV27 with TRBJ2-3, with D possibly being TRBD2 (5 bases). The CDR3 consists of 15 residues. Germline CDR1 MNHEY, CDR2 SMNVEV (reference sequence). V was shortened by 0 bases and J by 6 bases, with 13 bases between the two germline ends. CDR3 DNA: TGTGCCAGCAGTTTATCCCGGATCCGCGGGGATACGCAGTATTTT. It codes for CASSLSRIRGDTQYF.

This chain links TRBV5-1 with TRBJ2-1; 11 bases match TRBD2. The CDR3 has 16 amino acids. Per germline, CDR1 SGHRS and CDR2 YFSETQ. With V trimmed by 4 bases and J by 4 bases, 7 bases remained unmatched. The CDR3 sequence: CASSVTSGGGYNEQFF. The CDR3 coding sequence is TGCGCCAGCAGCGTAACTAGCGGGGGCGGATACAATGAGCAGTTCTTC.

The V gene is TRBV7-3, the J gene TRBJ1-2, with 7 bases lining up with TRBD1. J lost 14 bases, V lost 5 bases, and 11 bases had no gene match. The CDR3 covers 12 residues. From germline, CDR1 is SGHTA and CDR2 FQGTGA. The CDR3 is CASSTSWDRKTF. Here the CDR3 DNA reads TGTGCCAGCAGCACTAGCTGGGACAGAAAGACCTTC.

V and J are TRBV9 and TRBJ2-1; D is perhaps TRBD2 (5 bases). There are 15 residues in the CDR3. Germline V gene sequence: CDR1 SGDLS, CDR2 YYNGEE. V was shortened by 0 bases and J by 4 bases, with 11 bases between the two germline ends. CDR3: CASSVEGGLYNEQFF. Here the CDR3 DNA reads TGTGCCAGCAGCGTAGAAGGCGGACTTTACAATGAGCAGTTCTTC.

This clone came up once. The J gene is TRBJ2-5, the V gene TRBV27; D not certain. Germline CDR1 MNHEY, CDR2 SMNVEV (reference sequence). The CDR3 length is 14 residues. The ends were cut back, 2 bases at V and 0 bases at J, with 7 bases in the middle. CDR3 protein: CASSLAGDQETQYF. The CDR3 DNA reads TGTGCCAGCAGTTTAGCTGGGGACCAAGAGACCCAGTACTTC.

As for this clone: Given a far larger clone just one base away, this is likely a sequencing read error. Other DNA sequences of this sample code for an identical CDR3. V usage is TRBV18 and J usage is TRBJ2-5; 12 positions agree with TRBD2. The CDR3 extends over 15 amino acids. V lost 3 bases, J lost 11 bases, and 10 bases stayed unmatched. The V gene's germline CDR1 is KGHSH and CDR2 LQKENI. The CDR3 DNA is TGTGCCAGCTCACCTACCCAGGGACTAGCGGGTGAGCAGTACTTC. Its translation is CASSPTQGLAGEQYF.

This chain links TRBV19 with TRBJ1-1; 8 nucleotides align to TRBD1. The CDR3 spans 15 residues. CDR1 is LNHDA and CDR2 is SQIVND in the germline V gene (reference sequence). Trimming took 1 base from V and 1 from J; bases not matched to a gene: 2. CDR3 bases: TGTGCCAGTAGTATAGCCGGGACAGGGAACACTGAAGCTTTCTTT. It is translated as CASSIAGTGNTEAFF. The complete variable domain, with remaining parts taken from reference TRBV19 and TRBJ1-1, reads DGGITQSPKYLFRKEGQNVTLSCEQNLNHDAMYWYRQDPGQGLRLIYYSQIVNDFQKGDIAEGYSVSREKKESFPLTVTSAQKNPTAFYLCASSIAGTGNTEAFFGQGTRLTVV.

CDR3 sequence reads: CASSEFRGGANVLTF. CDR3 DNA sequence: TGTGCCAGCAGTGAATTCAGGGGTGGGGCCAACGTCCTGACTTTC. The V call is TRBV25-1, the J call TRBJ2-6; a weak D match, TRBD1 (6 bases). The CDR3 contains 15 residues. Looked up from germline, CDR1 is MGHDK and CDR2 is SYGVNS. The V gene lost 1 base and the J gene lost 3 bases, with 7 bases spanning the gap.

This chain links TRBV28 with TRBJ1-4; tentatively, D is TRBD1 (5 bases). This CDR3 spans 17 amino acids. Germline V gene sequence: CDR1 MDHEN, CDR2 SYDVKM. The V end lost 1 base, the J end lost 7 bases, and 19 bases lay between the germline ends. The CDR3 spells CASSLSGRPGGGEKLFF. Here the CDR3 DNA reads TGTGCCAGCAGTTTATCCGGCCGTCCGGGGGGTGGTGAAAAACTGTTTTTT.

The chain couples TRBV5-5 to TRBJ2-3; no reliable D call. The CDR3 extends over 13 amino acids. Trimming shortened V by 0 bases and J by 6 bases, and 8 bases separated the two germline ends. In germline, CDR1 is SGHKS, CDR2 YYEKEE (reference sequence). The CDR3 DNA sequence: TGTGCCAGCAGCTTGGACGTAGTTGATACGCAGTATTTT. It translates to CASSLDVVDTQYF.

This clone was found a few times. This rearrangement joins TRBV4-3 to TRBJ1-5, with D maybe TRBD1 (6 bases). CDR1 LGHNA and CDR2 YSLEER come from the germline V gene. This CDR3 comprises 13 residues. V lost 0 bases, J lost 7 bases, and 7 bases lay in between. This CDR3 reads CASSQDGGQPQHF. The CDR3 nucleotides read TGCGCCAGCAGCCAAGATGGGGGCCAGCCCCAGCATTTT.

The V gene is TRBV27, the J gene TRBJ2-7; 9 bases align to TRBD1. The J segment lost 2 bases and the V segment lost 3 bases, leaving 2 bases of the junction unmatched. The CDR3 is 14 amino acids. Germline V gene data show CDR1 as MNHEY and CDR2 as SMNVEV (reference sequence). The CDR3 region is CASSFGTGTYEQYF. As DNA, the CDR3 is TGTGCCAGCAGTTTTGGGACAGGGACCTACGAGCAGTACTTC.

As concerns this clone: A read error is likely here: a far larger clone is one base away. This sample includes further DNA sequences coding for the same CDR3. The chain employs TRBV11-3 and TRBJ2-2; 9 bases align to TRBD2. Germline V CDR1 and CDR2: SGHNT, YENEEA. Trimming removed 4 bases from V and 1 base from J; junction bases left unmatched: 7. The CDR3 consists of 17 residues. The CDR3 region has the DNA TGTGCCAGCAGCTCCTCAGCTAGCGGGGAGAACACCGGGGAGCTGTTTTTT. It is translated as CASSSSASGENTGELFF.

The CDR3 DNA reads as TGTGCCAGTAGTATTGCGGCAGGGCTAACGTCAGCCCAGCATTTT. Protein product: CASSIAAGLTSAQHF. J is TRBJ1-5 and V is TRBV19, with D possibly TRBD1 on 5 matching bases. Trimming pared 3 bases from V and 11 bases from J, leaving 20 bases between. The length of the CDR3 is 15 residues. Germline CDR1 LNHDA, CDR2 SQIVND (reference sequence).

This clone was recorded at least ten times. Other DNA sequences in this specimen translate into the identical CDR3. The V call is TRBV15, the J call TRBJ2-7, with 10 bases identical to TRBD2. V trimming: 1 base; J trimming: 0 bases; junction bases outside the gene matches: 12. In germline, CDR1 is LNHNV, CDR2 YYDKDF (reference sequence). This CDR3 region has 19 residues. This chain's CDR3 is CATSRAPTSGPIRSYEQYF. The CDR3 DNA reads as TGTGCCACCAGCAGAGCCCCGACTAGCGGGCCTATCCGCTCCTACGAGCAGTACTTC.

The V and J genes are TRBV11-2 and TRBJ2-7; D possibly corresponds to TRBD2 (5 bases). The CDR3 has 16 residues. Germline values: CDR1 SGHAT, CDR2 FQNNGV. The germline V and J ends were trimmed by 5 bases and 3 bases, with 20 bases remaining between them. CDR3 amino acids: CASSTTNTVHRYEQYF. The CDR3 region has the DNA TGTGCCAGCAGCACGACTAACACAGTCCACCGCTACGAGCAGTACTTC.

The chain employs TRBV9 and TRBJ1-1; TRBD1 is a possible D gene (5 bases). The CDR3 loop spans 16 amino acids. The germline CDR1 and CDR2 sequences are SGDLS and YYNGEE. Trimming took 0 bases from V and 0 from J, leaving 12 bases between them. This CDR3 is CASSVGGWGMNTEAFF. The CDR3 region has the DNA TGTGCCAGCAGCGTAGGTGGGTGGGGGATGAACACTGAAGCTTTCTTT.

CDR3: CASSPWDDPTGYGYTF. CDR3 in DNA: TGTGCCAGCTCACCATGGGACGACCCAACGGGATATGGCTACACCTTC. The genes are TRBV18 and TRBJ1-2; D perhaps matches TRBD1 (5 bases). Germline V gene lookup returns CDR1 KGHSH and CDR2 LQKENI. V lost 2 bases and J 5 bases, leaving 18 bases between the germline ends. This CDR3 spans 16 amino acids.

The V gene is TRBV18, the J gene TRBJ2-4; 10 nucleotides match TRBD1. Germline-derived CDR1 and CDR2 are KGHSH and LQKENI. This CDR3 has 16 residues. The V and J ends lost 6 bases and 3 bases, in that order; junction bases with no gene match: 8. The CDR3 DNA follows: TGTGCCAGCTCGTCGACAGGGGGCGGCGGCAAAAACATTCAGTACTTC. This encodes CASSSTGGGGKNIQYF.

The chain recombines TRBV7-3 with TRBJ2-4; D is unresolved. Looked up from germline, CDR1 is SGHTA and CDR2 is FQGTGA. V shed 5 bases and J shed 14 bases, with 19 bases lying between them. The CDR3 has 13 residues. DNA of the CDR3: TGTGCCAGCAGCGCCGGGTCGGGCAGGCAAAAGTACTTC. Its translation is CASSAGSGRQKYF.